This TCR beta chain was retrieved from a study of tumor-infiltrating lymphocytes in primary liver carcinoma. At the level of the study: The patients presented with primary liver carcinoma, which was managed through surgical resection. Stage T1-T3 N0M0 tumors spanned about 4.2 to 10 cm.

The V gene lost 5 bases and the J gene lost 4 bases, with 15 bases spanning the gap. This CDR3 region has 15 residues. Germline V CDR1 and CDR2: SGHAT, FQDESV (reference sequence). The study's findings and limits: Tumor top-250-clone fraction significantly exceeded that of blood (p = 0.039). Overlap in tumor-adjacent and tumor-blood pairs fell below that of tumor region pairs.

TCR beta cDNA was reverse-transcribed from around 0.55 ug of total RNA. The reaction used a constant-region primer and ProtoScript II reverse transcriptase. A slightly modified ARM-PCR protocol with three nested multiplex PCR rounds produced these TCR beta libraries. The first two PCR rounds, approximately 11 cycles each, used TRBV1-TRBV30 forward primers and a C-beta reverse primer. TCRdb recomputed calls from the multiplex PCR reads with MiXCR, one row per CDR3 protein. The table lists 330,000 or so distinct CDR3 sequences, about 65% of them singletons. This clonotype showed up just once. The antigen remains undetermined. Germline DNA was extracted alongside blood RNA, which was obtained from unsorted whole blood.

The clonotype comes from a man aged 35 to 55 with primary liver carcinoma and hepatitis B virus infection. V and J are TRBV11-1 and TRBJ2-1; TRBD1 is a possible D gene (6 bases). Sequenced material: peripheral blood. CDR3 in DNA: TGTGCCAGCAGCCTAACGGGCGGACAGTACAATGAGCAGTTCTTC. Protein: CASSLTGGQYNEQFF.